This entry describes one T cell receptor beta chain. Germline CDR1 is MDHEN and CDR2 is SYDVKM. The CDR3 has 16 residues. V gave up 6 bases and J gave up 2 bases, with 17 bases separating them. The data derive from a study of OX40 agonist ivuxolimab in advanced cancers. Measured with immunoSEQ multiplex PCR; TCRdb has only the in-frame clones, and not every one. The sample records over 60,000 clones, around 84% being singletons. The sequences come from CD4+ or CD8+ T cells sorted from blood, collected in a trial of the OX40 agonist ivuxolimab. This sequence was found in an adult with an advanced solid tumor such as melanoma, head and neck, liver or kidney cancer. This chain joins TRBV28 and TRBJ1-3, with TRBD1 as a possible D gene (5 bases). The CDR3 protein is CASRVLGTRPGNTIYF. In DNA form, the CDR3 reads TGTGCCAGCAGAGTTTTGGGGACTCGCCCTGGAAACACCATATATTTT. The whole variable domain, filled in from reference TRBV28 and TRBJ1-3, reads DVKVTQSSRYLVKRTGEKVFLECVQDMDHENMFWYRQDPGLGLRLIYFSYDVKMKEKGDIPEGYSVSREKKERFSLILESASTNQTSMYLCASRVLGTRPGNTIYFGEGSWLTVV.